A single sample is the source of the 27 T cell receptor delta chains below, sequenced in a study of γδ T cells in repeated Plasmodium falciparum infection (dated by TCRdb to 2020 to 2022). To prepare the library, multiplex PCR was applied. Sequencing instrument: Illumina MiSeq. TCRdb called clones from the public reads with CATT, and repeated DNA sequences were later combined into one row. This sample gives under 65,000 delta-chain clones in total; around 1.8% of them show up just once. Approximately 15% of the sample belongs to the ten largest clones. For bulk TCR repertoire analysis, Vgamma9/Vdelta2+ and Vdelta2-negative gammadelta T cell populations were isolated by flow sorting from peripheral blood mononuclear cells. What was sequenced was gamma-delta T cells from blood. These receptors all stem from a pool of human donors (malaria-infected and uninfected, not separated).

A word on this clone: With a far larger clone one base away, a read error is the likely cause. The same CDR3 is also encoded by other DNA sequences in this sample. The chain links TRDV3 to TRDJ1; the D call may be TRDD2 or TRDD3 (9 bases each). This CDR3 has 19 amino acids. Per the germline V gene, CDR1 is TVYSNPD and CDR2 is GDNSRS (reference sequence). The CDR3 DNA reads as TGTGCCTTCGGTACCTTCCTACGGGGATACGCCGGTTCCACCGATAAGCTCATCTTT. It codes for CAFGTFLRGYAGSTDKLIF.

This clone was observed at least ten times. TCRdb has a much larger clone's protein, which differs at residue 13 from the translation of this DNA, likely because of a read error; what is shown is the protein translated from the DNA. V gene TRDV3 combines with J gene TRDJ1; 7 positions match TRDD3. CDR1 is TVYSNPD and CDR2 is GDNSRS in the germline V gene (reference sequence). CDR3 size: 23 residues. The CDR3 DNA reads TGTGCCTTTAAGAAGGTGTTGGGCCCCCAGGGGGATGAATATCCTAGGTACACTGATAAACTCATCTTT. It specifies CAFKKVLGPQGDEYPRYTDKLIF.

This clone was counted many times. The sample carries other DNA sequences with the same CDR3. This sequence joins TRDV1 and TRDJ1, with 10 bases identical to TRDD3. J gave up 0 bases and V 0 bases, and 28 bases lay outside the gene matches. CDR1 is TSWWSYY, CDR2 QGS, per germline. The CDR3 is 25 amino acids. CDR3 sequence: CALGELAPFLFYWGIYRRYTDKLIF. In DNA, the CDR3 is TGTGCTCTTGGGGAACTCGCTCCCTTCTTGTTTTACTGGGGGATCTATCGAAGGTACACCGATAAACTCATCTTT.

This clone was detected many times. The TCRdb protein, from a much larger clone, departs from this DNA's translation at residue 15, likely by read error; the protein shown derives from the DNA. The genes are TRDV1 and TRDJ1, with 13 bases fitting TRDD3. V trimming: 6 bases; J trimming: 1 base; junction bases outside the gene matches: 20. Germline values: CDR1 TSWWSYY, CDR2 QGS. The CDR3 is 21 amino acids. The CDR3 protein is CALGKRSNWGIRGGCTDKLIF. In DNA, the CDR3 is TGTGCTCTTGGCAAACGGTCCAACTGGGGGATACGAGGGGGGTGCACCGATAAACTCATCTTT.

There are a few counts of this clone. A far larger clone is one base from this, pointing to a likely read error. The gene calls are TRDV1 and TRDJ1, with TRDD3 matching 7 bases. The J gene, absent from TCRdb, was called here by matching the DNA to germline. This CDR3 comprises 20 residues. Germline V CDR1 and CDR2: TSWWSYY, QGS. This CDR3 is CALSPLSWGSPGWYTDKLIF. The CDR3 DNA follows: TGTGCCCTTAGCCCTTTGTCCTGGGGGTCCCCCGGTTGGTACACCGATAAACTCATCTTT.

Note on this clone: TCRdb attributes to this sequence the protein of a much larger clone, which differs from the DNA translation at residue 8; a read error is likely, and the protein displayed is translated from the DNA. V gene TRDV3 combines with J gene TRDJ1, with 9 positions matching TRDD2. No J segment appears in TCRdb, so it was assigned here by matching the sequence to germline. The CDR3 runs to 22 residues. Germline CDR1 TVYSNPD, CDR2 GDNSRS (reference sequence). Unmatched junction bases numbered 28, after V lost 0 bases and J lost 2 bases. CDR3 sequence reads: CAFRMFETFLRDWGSPTDKLIF. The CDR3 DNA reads TGTGCCTTTAGAATGTTCGAAACCTTCCTACGAGATTGGGGGTCCCCAACCGATAAACTCATCTTT. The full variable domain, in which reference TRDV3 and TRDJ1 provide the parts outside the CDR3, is CDKVTQSSPDQTVASGSEVVLLCTYDTVYSNPDLFWYRIRPDYSFQFVFYGDNSRSEGADFTQGRFSVKHILTQKAFHLVISPVRTEDSATYYCAFRMFETFLRDWGSPTDKLIFGKGTRVTVEP.

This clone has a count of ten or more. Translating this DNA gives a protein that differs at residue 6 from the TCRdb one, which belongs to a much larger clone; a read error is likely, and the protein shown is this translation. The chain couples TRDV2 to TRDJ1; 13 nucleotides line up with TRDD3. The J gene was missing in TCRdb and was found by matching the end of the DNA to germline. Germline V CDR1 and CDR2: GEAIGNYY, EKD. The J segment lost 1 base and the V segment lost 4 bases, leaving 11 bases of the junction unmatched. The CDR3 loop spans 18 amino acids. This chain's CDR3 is CACDPILGDTGVTDKLIF. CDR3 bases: TGTGCCTGTGATCCCATACTGGGGGATACGGGGGTCACCGATAAACTCATCTTT.

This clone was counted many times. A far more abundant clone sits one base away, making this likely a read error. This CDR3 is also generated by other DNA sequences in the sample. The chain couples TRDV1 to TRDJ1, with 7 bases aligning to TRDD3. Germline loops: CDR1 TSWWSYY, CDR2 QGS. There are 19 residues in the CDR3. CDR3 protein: CALGEPSSLGVHHTDKLIF. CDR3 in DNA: TGTGCTCTTGGGGAGCCTAGTAGTCTGGGGGTCCACCACACTGATAAACTCATCTTT.

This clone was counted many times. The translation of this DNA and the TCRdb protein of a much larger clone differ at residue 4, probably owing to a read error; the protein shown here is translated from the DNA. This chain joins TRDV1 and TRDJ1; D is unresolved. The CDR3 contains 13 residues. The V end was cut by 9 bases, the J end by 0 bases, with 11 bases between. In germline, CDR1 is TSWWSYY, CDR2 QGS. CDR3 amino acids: CALSLLNTDKLIF. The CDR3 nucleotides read TGTGCTCTATCCCTATTGAACACCGATAAACTCATCTTT.

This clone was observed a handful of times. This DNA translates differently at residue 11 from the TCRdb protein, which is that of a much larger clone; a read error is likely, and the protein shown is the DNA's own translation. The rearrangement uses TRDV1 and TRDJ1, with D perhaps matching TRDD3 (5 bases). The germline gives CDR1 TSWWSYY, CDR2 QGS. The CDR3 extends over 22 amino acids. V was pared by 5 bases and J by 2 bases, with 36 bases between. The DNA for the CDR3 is TGTGCTCTTGGGCAAAGCTTACTACTCAGGAACCACCTATACTGGAAAACCGATAAACTCATCTTT. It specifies CALGQSLLLRNHLYWKTDKLIF.

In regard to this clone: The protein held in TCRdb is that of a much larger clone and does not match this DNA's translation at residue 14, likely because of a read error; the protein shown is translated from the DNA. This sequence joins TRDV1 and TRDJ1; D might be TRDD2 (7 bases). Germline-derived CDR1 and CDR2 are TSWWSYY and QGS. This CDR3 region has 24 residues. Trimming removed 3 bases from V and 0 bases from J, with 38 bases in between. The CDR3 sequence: CALGDLPRVDALGNTERNTDKLIF. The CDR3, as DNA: TGTGCTCTTGGGGATCTTCCTAGGGTCGATGCGCTGGGGAATACCGAACGCAACACCGATAAACTCATCTTT.

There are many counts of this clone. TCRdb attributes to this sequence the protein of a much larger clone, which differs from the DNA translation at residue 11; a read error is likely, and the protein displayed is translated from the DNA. CDR3 bases: TGTGCCTTGCGTCGGCCTGGGGGATACCCGCACACCGATAAACTCATCTTT. Encoded protein: CALRRPGGYPHTDKLIF. This rearrangement joins TRDV3 to TRDJ1, with TRDD3 matching 11 bases. From germline, CDR1 is TVYSNPD and CDR2 GDNSRS (reference sequence). Germline trimming cut 3 bases from V and 0 bases from J; bases unmatched to any gene: 12. The CDR3 spans 17 residues.

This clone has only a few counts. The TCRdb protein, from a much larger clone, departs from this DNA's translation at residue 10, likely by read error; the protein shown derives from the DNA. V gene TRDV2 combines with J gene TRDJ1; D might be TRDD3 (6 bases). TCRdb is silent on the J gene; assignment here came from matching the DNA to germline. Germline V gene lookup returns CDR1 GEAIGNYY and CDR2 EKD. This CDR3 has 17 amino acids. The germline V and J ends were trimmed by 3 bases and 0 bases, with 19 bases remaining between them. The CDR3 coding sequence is TGTGCCTGTGACGACCTGCCTTGGGGATGGAACACCGATAAACTCATCTTT. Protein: CACDDLPWGWNTDKLIF.

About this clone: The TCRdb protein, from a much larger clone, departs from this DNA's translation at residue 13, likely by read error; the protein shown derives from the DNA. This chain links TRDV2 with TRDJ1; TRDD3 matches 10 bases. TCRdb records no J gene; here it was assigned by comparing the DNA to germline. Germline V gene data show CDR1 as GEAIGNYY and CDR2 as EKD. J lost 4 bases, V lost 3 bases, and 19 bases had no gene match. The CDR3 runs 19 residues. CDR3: CACDPAFLITGGCVDKLIF. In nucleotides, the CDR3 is TGTGCCTGTGACCCTGCCTTCCTAATAACTGGGGGATGCGTCGATAAACTCATCTTT.

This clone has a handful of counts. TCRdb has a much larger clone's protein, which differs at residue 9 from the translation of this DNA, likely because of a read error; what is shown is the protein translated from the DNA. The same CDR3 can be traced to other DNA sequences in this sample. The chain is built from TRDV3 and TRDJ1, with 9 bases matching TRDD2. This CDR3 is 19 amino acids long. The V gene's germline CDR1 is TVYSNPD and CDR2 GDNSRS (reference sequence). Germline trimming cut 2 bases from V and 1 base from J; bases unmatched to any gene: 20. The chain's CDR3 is CAFAPSYGAGGYVTDKLIF. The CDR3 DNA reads TGTGCCTTTGCGCCTTCCTACGGAGCTGGGGGGTACGTCACCGATAAACTCATCTTT.

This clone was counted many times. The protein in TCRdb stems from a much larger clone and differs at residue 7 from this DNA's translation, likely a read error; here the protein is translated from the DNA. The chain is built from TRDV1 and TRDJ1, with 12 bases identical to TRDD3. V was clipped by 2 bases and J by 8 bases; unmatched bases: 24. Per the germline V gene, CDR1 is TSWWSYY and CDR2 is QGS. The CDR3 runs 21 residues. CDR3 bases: TGTGCTCTTGGGGAAACCTCAAAATTCACGGGGTACTGGGGGATACTGGGGAAACTCATCTTT. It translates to CALGETSKFTGYWGILGKLIF.

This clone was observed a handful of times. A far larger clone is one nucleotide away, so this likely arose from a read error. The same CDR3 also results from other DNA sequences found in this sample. CDR3 sequence (DNA): TGTGCCCTTGGGGGCCTCCCTTTTCCCGAAAGGCGACCCACGAAGAAGACCGATAAACTCATCTTT. Its protein product is CALGGLPFPERRPTKKTDKLIF. The rearrangement links TRDV1 to TRDJ1; a weak D match, TRDD3 (6 bases). The CDR3 covers 22 residues. Germline V gene data show CDR1 as TSWWSYY and CDR2 as QGS.

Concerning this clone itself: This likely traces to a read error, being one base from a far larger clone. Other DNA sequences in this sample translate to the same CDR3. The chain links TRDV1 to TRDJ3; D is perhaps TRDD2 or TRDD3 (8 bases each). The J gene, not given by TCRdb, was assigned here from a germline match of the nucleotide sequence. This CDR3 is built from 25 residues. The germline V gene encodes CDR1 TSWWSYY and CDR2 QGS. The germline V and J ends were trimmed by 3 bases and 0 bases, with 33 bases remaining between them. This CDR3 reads CALGDPIFLQGDNRADSWDTRQMFF. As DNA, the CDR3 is TGTGCTCTTGGGGATCCAATCTTCCTACAGGGGGATAACCGTGCGGACTCCTGGGACACCCGACAGATGTTTTTC.

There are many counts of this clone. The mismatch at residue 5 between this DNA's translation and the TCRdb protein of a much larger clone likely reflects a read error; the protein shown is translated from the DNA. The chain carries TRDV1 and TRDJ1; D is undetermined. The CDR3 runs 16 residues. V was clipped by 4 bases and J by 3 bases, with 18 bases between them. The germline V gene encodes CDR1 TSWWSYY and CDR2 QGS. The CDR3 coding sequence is TGTGCTCTTGGGGGACCCCGGATCCGTATGCCCGATAAACTCATCTTT. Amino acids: CALGGPRIRMPDKLIF.

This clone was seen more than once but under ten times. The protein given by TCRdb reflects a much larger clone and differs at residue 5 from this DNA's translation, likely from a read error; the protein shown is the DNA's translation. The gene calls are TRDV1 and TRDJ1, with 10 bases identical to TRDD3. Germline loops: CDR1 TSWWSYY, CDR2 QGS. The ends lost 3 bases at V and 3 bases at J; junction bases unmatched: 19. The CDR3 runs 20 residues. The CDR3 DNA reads TGTGCTCTTGGGGATCTAGTCTTCTGGAACTACTGGGGGATCCCCGATAAACTCATCTTT. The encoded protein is CALGDLVFWNYWGIPDKLIF.

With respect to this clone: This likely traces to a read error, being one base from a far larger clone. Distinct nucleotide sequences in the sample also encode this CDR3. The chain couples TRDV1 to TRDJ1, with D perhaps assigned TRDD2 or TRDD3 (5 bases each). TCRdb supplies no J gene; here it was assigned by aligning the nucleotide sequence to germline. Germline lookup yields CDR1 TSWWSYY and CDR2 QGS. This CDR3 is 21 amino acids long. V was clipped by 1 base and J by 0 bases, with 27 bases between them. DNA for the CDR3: TGTGCTCTTGGGGAACGCCCCTACCGGATAGGCGTACTTGCGTACACCGATAAACTCATCTTT. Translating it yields CALGERPYRIGVLAYTDKLIF.

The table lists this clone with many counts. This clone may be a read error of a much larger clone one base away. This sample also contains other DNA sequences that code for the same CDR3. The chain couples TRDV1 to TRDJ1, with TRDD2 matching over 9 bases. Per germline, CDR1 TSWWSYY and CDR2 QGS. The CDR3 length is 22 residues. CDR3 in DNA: TGCGCTCTTGGGGAACGAAGGCCCTTCCTACGCCCCTCTCCTCCTTACACCGATAAACTCATCTTT. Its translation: CALGERRPFLRPSPPYTDKLIF.

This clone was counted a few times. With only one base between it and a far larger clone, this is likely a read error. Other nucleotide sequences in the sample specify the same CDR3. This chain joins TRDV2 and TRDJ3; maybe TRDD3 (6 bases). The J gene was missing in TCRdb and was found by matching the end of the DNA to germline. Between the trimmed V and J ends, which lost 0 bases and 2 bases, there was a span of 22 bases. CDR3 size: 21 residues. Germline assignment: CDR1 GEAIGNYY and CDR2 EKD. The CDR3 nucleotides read TGTGCCTGTGACACCGGCGGGCTACTAGGGGATCGCGCCTGGGACACCCGACAGATGTTTTTC. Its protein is CACDTGGLLGDRAWDTRQMFF.

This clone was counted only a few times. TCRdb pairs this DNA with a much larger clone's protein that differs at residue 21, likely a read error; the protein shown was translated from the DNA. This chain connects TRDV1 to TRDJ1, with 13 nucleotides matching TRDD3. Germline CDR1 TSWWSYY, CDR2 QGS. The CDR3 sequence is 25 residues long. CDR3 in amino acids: CALGSLPRGLTGGYAFPPYTNKLIF. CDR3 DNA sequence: TGTGCTCTTGGGAGCCTTCCGCGAGGCCTTACTGGGGGATACGCGTTTCCCCCGTACACCAATAAACTCATCTTT.

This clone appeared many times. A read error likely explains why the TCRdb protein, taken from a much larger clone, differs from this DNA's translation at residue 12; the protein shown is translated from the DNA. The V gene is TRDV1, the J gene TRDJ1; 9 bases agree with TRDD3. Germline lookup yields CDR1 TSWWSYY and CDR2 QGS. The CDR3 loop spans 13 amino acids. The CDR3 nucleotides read TGTGCTCTTGGGGTACTGGGGGACGCTAAACTCACCTTT. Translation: CALGVLGDAKLTF.

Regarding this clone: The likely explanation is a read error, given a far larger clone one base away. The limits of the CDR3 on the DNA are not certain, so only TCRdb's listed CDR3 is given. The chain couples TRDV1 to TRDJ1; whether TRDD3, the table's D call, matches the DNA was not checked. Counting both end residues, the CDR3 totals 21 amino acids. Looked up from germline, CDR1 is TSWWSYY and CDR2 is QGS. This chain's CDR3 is CALGEQVFRKGGYAGTDKLIF.

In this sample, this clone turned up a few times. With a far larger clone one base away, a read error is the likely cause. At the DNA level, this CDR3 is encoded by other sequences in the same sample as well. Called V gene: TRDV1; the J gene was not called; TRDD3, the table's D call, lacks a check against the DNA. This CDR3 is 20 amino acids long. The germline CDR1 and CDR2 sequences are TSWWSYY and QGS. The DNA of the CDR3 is TGTGCTCTTGGGGAAAACCCCGGGGCCTGGGGGATACGAGTTTCCGATAAGCTCATCTTT. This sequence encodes CALGENPGAWGIRVSDKLIF.